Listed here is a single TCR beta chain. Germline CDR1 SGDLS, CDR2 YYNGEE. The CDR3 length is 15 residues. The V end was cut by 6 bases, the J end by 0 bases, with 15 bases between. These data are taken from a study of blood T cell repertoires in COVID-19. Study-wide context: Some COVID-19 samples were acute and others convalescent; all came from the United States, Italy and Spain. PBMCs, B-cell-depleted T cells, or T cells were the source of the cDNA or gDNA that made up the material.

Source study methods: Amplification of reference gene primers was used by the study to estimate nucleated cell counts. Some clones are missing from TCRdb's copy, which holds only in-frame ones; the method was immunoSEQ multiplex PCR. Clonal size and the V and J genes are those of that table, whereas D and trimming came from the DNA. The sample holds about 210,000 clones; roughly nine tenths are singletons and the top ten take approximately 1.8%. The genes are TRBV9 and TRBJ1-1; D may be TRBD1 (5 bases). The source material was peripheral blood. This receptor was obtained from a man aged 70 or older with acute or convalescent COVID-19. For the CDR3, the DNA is TGTGCCAGCACCCCCGGGGGGGAGATGAACACTGAAGCTTTCTTT. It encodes CASTPGGEMNTEAFF.